This T cell receptor (beta chain) was retrieved from a study of cytomegalovirus exposure and HLA in healthy donors. This clone was picked up one time. PCR employed 60 Vbeta and 13 Jbeta primers. As processed by the authors: An analysis performed later counted roughly 80 million unique TCR beta chains (approximately 10 million of them shared). Assay used: immunoSEQ multiplex PCR; TCRdb lists only in-frame clones, some missing. V and J calls and clone size are copied from that table; D and trimming were computed from the DNA. The sample contains 100,000 to 120,000 clones, 69% of which appear only once. Between the trimmed V and J ends, which lost 0 bases and 10 bases, there was a span of 13 bases. In germline, CDR1 is SGHDT, CDR2 YYEEEE. This CDR3 contains 13 residues.

Source material: PBMCs. The clonotype originates from a man aged 25-45 years in good health and CMV-seronegative. The rearrangement joins TRBV5-6 to TRBJ1-2; no definite D call. CDR3 in DNA: TGTGCCAGCAGCTTGGTTCGAGAAAGTCACTACACCTTC. Translation: CASSLVRESHYTF. Filled out from reference TRBV5-6 and TRBJ1-2, the complete variable domain reads DAGVTQSPTHLIKTRGQQVTLRCSPKSGHDTVSWYQQALGQGPQFIFQYYEEEERQRGNFPDRFSGHQFPNYSSELNVNALLLGDSALYLCASSLVRESHYTFGSGTRLTVV.